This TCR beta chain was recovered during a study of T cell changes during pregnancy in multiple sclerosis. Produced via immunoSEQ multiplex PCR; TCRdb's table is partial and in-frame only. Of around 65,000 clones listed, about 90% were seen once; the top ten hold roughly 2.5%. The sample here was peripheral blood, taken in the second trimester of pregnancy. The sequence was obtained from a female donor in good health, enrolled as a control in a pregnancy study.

CDR3 bases: TGTGCCAGCAGTCCACAGGGGGGGGCCTACAATGAGCAGTTCTTC. This encodes CASSPQGGAYNEQFF. The chain uses TRBV28 and TRBJ2-1, with a weak D call TRBD1 (8 bases). Germline V gives CDR1 MDHEN, CDR2 SYDVKM. This CDR3 is 15 amino acids long. V lost 5 bases and J lost 2, with 13 bases in between. Variable domain in full (rest from reference TRBV28 and TRBJ2-1): DVKVTQSSRYLVKRTGEKVFLECVQDMDHENMFWYRQDPGLGLRLIYFSYDVKMKEKGDIPEGYSVSREKKERFSLILESASTNQTSMYLCASSPQGGAYNEQFFGPGTRLTVL.